A single sample is the source of the 13 T cell receptor beta chains below, sequenced in a study of vaccination and CD4 T cells after COVID-19. These receptors have no identified antigens. Cultured CD4+ T-cell DNA underwent Oncomine TCR Beta short-read sequencing. TCRdb ran MiXCR on the PCR reads and lists one entry per CDR3 protein. In the table there are around 14,000 distinct CDR3 sequences, approximately 47% of which are singletons. Treatment reported: 10-day PBMC culture with coronavirus spike peptide pools or control peptides (ViraFEST assay). Sequenced sample: CD4+ T cells from blood, cultured in vitro. The receptors shown here come from a human donor who had recovered from COVID-19.

The chain recombines TRBV27 with TRBJ2-3; D perhaps matches TRBD2 (6 bases). V was trimmed by 5 bases and J by 2 bases, leaving 17 bases between them. CDR1 is MNHEY, CDR2 SMNVEV, per germline (reference sequence). This CDR3 has 16 residues. In DNA form, the CDR3 reads TGTGCCAGCAGTCTCGACTTGCGGGACCCCACAGATACGCAGTATTTT. Amino acids: CASSLDLRDPTDTQYF.

The rearrangement joins TRBV20-1 to TRBJ1-1; D gene ambiguous. Trimming removed 3 bases from V and 4 bases from J, with 12 bases in between. The CDR3 is made up of 13 amino acids. The germline V gene has CDR1 DFQATT and CDR2 SNEGSKA (reference sequence). CDR3 region: CSASWRGVTEAFF. In nucleotides, the CDR3 is TGCAGTGCTAGCTGGCGCGGGGTCACTGAAGCTTTCTTT.

The V gene is TRBV7-2, the J gene TRBJ1-6, with D perhaps matching TRBD1 (5 bases). Germline CDR1 reads SGHTA; CDR2 reads FQGNSA. Deletions cut 4 bases from V and 9 bases from J, with 10 bases between. The length of the CDR3 is 13 residues. CDR3 DNA sequence: TGTGCCAGCAGCTCCGGAGGGGTTTCACCCCTCCACTTT. Protein product: CASSSGGVSPLHF.

The rearrangement uses TRBV4-3 and TRBJ2-3, with 9 bases aligning to TRBD2. The CDR3 is made up of 19 amino acids. The V and J ends lost 0 bases and 0 bases, in that order; junction bases with no gene match: 10. Germline CDR1 LGHNA, CDR2 YSLEER. For the CDR3, the DNA is TGCGCCAGCAGCCAAGATTGGAGCGGGGGGACTCATAGCACAGATACGCAGTATTTT. It translates to CASSQDWSGGTHSTDTQYF.

For this clonotype: At one boundary the junction diverges from the germline segment, which might be a read error. The chain has TRBV6-2 or TRBV6-3 and TRBJ1-5; D might be TRBD1 (5 bases). Germline V CDR1 and CDR2: MNHEY, SVGEGT. The CDR3 loop spans 14 amino acids. The CDR3 coding sequence is TGTGCCAGCCGTTATGCAGGGAACAATCAGCCCCAGCATTTT. Translation gives CASRYAGNNQPQHF.

The CDR3 loop is CSARSSSGGLYEQYF. CDR3 in DNA: TGCAGTGCTAGATCATCTAGCGGGGGACTCTACGAGCAGTACTTC. The J gene is TRBJ2-7, the V gene TRBV20-1, with 10 bases matching TRBD2. The CDR3 loop spans 15 amino acids. In germline, CDR1 is DFQATT, CDR2 SNEGSKA (reference sequence). J gave up 3 bases and V 2 bases, and 7 bases lay outside the gene matches.

This clonotype came up a few times. The chain couples TRBV25-1 to TRBJ1-2; D gene unclear. The CDR3 runs to 15 residues. In germline, CDR1 is MGHDK, CDR2 SYGVNS. V dropped 3 bases and J dropped 8 bases, with 19 bases sitting between them. CDR3 residues: CASSDPGRSMVGYTF. For the CDR3, the DNA is TGTGCCAGCAGTGATCCGGGGAGGTCCATGGTCGGCTACACCTTC.

The CDR3 reads CASSIRDTEAFF. The CDR3 region has the DNA TGTGCCAGTAGTATCCGAGACACTGAAGCTTTCTTT. The chain has TRBV19 and TRBJ1-1; D is unclear. There are 12 residues in the CDR3. V dropped 3 bases and J dropped 3 bases, with 5 bases sitting between them. The germline V gene encodes CDR1 LNHDA and CDR2 SQIVND (reference sequence).

This clonotype has more than one count but fewer than ten. V is TRBV27 and J is TRBJ1-1, with 7 nucleotides matching TRBD1. V lost 5 bases to trimming and J lost 7 bases; unmatched junction nucleotides: 7. Germline assignment: CDR1 MNHEY and CDR2 SMNVEV (reference sequence). This CDR3 is 13 amino acids long. The CDR3 DNA is TGTGCCAGCAGTCTCCGACAGGGAGATGAAGCTTTCTTT. Its protein product is CASSLRQGDEAFF.

The table lists this clonotype with a few counts. This chain links TRBV20-1 with TRBJ1-3, with a weak D call TRBD1 (6 bases). The length of the CDR3 is 13 residues. Germline CDR1 DFQATT, CDR2 SNEGSKA (reference sequence). The V end was cut by 2 bases, the J end by 4 bases, with 9 bases between. In nucleotides, the CDR3 is TGCAGTGCTAGACCTCAGGGGGGAAACACCATATATTTT. It codes for CSARPQGGNTIYF.

The chain joins TRBV7-9 to TRBJ2-3; 7 bases fit TRBD2. The V segment lost 4 bases and the J segment 6 bases; nucleotides outside the gene matches: 13. Germline V gene data show CDR1 as SEHNR and CDR2 as FQNEAQ (reference sequence). This CDR3 is 16 amino acids long. CDR3 sequence (DNA): TGTGCCAGCAGCTCGAGGGCCCATGGGAGGGCGGATACGCAGTATTTT. Amino acid sequence: CASSSRAHGRADTQYF. The complete variable domain, with remaining parts taken from reference TRBV7-9 and TRBJ2-3, reads DTGVSQNPRHKITKRGQNVTFRCDPISEHNRLYWYRQTLGQGPEFLTYFQNEAQLEKSRLLSDRFSAERPKGSFSTLEIQRTEQGDSAMYLCASSSRAHGRADTQYFGPGTRLTVL.

This chain links TRBV7-2 with TRBJ2-2; D is uncertain. V was cut by 1 base and J by 5 bases, with 11 bases left in between. In germline, CDR1 is SGHTA, CDR2 FQGNSA. This CDR3 is built from 15 residues. The DNA of the CDR3 is TGTGCCAGCAGCTTAGGAGGCAGCTCGACCGGGGAGCTGTTTTTT. This codes for CASSLGGSSTGELFF.

The V gene is TRBV7-2, the J gene TRBJ2-2; D not resolved. The V and J ends lost 4 bases and 6 bases respectively, with 15 bases between them. Germline assignment: CDR1 SGHTA and CDR2 FQGNSA. This CDR3 comprises 15 residues. The DNA of the CDR3 is TGTGCCAGCAGCTCGGTTGGTGGGTTAGCCGGGGAGCTGTTTTTT. Its translation is CASSSVGGLAGELFF.